This T cell receptor (beta chain) was sequenced in a study of cytomegalovirus exposure and HLA in healthy donors. Study outcomes and limitations: Later, an analysis showed that TCR beta chains associated with HLA were more clonally expanded than others that were equally common. The productive fraction for most TCR beta V segments was about 87% or about 30% in an earlier analysis. Sequences of the TCR beta chain were said to predict the HLA-A and HLA-B alleles of most subjects accurately. The availability of immune exposure information extended only to CMV serostatus.

With 8 bases removed from V and 4 bases from J, the gap between germline ends came to 14 bases. The CDR3 has 13 amino acids. The germline V gene has CDR1 LNHDA and CDR2 SQIVND (reference sequence). It was with 60 Vbeta and 13 Jbeta primers that the PCR ran. The table came from immunoSEQ multiplex PCR; TCRdb's copy has only in-frame clones and leaves some out. The data show hundreds of thousands of clones, with about three quarters seen just once and about 1.7% held by the top ten. With respect to this clone: The antigen is not known.

Sequenced sample: PBMCs. V and J are TRBV19 and TRBJ1-2; the D gene is possibly TRBD1 (5 bases). This TCR derives from a male donor in good health and CMV-seronegative. CDR3 nucleotide sequence: TGTGCCAGTTCGAGCAGGGACTTCTATGGCTACACCTTC. Translated: CASSSRDFYGYTF.